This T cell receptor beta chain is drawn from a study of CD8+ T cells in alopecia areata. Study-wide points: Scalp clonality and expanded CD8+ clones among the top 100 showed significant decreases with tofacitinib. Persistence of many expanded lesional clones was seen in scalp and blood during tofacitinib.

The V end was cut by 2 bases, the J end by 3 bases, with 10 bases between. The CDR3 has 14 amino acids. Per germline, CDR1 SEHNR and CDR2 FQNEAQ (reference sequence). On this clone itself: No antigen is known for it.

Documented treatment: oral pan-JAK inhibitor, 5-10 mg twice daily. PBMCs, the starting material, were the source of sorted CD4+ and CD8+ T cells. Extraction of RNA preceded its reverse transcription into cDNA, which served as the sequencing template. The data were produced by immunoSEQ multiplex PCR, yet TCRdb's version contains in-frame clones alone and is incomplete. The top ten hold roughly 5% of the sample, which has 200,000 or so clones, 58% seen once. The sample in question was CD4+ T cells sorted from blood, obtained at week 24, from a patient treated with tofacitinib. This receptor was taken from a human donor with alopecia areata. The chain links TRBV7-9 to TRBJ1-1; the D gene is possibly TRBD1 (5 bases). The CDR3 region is CASSLLQGDTEAFF. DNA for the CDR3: TGTGCCAGCAGCTTACTCCAGGGAGACACTGAAGCTTTCTTT.